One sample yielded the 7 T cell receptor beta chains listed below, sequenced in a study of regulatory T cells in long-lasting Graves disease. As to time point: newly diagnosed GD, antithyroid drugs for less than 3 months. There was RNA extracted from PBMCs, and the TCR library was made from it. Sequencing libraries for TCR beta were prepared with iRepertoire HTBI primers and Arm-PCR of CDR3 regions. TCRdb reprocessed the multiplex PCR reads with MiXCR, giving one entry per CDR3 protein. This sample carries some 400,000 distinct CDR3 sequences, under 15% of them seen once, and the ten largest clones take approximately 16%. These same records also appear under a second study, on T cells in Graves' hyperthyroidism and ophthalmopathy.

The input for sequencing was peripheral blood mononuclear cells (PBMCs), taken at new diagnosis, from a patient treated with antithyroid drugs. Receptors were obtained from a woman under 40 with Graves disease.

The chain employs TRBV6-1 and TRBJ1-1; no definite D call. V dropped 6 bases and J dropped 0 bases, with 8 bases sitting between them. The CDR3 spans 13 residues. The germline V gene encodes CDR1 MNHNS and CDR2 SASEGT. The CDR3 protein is CASSGNVNTEAFF. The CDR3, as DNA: TGTGCCAGCAGCGGGAATGTGAACACTGAAGCTTTCTTT.

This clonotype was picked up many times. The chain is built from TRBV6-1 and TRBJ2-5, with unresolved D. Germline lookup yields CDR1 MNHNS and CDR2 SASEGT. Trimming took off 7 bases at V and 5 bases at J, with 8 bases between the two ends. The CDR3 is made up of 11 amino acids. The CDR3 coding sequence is TGTGCCAGCATCTTGTTCGAGACCCAGTACTTC. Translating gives CASILFETQYF.

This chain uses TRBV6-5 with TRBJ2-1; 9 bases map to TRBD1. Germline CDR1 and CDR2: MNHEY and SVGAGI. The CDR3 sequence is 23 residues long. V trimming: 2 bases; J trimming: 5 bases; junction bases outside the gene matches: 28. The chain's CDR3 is CASSYTPGTGSARVRQPNNEQFF. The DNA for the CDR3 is TGTGCCAGCAGTTACACACCCGGGACAGGGTCGGCCAGGGTTCGCCAACCTAACAATGAGCAGTTCTTC.

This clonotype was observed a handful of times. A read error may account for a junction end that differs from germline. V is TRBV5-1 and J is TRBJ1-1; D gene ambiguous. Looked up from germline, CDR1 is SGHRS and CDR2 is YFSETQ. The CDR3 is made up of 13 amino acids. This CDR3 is CASSRVANTGAFF. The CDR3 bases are TGCGCCAGCAGCAGGGTGGCGAACACTGGAGCTTTCTTT.

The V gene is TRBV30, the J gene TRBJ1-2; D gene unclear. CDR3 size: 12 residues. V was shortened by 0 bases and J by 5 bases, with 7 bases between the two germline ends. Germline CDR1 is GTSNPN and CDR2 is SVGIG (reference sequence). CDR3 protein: CAWSVPVYGYTF. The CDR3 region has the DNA TGTGCCTGGAGTGTCCCGGTTTATGGCTACACCTTC.

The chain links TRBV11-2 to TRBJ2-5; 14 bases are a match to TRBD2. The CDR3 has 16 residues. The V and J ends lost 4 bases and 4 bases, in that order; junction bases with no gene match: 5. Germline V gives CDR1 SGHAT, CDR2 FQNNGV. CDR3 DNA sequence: TGTGCCAGCAGCTCGTCGGGACTAGCGGGAGCAGAGACCCAGTACTTC. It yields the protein CASSSSGLAGAETQYF.

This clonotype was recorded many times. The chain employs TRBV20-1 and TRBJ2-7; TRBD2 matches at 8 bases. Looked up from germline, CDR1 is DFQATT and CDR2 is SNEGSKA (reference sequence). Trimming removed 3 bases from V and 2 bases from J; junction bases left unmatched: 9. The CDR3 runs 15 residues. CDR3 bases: TGCAGTGCTAGGTGGGGACTAGGGACGACCTACGAGCAGTACTTC. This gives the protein CSARWGLGTTYEQYF.